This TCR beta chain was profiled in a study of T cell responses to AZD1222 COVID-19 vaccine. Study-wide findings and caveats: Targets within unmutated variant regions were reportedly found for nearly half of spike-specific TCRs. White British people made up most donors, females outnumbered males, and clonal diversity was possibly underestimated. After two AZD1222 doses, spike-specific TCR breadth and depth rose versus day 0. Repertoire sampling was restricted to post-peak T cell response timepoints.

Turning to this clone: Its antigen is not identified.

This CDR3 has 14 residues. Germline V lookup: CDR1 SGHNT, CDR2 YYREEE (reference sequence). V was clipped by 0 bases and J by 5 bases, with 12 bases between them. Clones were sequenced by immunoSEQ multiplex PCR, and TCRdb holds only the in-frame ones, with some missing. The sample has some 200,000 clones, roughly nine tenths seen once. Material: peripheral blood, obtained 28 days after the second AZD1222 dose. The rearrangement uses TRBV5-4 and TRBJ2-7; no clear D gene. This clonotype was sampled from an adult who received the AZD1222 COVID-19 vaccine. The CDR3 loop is CASSLAVGINEQYF. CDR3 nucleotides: TGTGCCAGCAGCTTGGCGGTGGGAATCAACGAGCAGTACTTC. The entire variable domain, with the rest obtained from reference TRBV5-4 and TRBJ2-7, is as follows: ETGVTQSPTHLIKTRGQQVTLRCSSQSGHNTVSWYQQALGQGPQFIFQYYREEENGRGNFPPRFSGLQFPNYSSELNVNALELDDSALYLCASSLAVGINEQYFGPGTRLTVT.